This T cell receptor beta chain was identified in a study of siplizumab effects on memory and regulatory T cells (dated 2019 in TCRdb). As for the study more broadly: The effect of the anti-CD2 antibody siplizumab on alloreactive T-cell subsets was examined in allogeneic mixed lymphocyte reactions constructed from human PBMCs.

CDR1 and CDR2 were assigned from the germline V gene (reference sequence) as PRHDT and FYEKMQ. Including the terminal cysteine and phenylalanine, the CDR3 comprises 15 residues. Only the CDR3 region is kept as DNA, spanning 45 bases read in frame from base 1. Library prep was done by the immunoSEQ multiplex PCR assay. Each sample had some 10^5 TCR templates assayed by the deep sequencing platform. Genomic DNA extracted from sorted T cells was used for TCRbeta CDR3 sequencing. In the original analysis: The R programming language was used for clonal analysis of the TCRbeta CDR3 data. Comparing unstimulated samples against CFSE-low samples taken after the reaction was how alloreactive CD4+ and CD8+ clones were defined. Alloreactive CD4+ clones were assigned to regulatory or non-regulatory origin by matching sequences to sorted unstimulated Treg and non-Treg repertoires. The table comes from immuneACCESS by way of TCRdb, which keeps in-frame sequences with V and J called. Part of the clones is missing from these tables; in studies checked, under half for an unresolved V gene and the rest for unknown reasons. Clone size and the V and J calls come from that table; the DNA yielded D and trimming. For this sample there are more than 95,000 clones; 85% to 95% appear just once. In total, the top ten clones hold 0.62% of the sample.

Sorted unstimulated T cells and proliferating T cells recovered from mixed lymphocyte reactions were subjected to TCRbeta CDR3 sequencing. Fresh whole blood from around 11 HLA-typed healthy donors was used to isolate PBMCs. To map where alloreactive clones came from, unstimulated CD4+ regulatory T cells were FACS-sorted. Turning to this clone: Its antigen has not been determined. Base qualities are not provided; no much larger clone lies one nucleotide away.

The paper as a whole reports these results and caveats: Among mappable alloreactive CD4+ clones, an average Treg-derived fraction of over 60% was observed with siplizumab, compared with more than 25% in control reactions. Because sequences below about 10^-5 frequency were poorly captured, only a minor fraction of alloreactive clones could be mapped to unstimulated subsets. The cumulative frequency of alloreactive sequences traceable to unstimulated CD4+ memory T cells was significantly reduced by siplizumab. A naive or memory phenotype could not be assigned to roughly 75-96% of proliferating CD4+ or CD8+ clones. Greater diversity appeared to be present in unstimulated naive T cells than in memory T cells, and a substantial contribution to the alloresponse seemed to be made by naive cells. Whether proliferating Tregs from siplizumab cultures were suppressive was not functionally confirmed.

Material: Tregs sorted from blood. The receptor was derived from a human donor in good health. The chain couples TRBV13 to TRBJ2-5, and 9 bases in between align with TRBD2. TRBJ2-7 explains the end of the DNA better; the J call may be wrong. The CDR3 has the sequence CASSLRRAGGHEQYF. The sequence in DNA is TGTGCCAGCAGCCTCCGCCGAGCGGGGGGCCACGAGCAGTACTTC.